One sample yielded the 7 T cell receptor beta chains listed below, sequenced in a study of T cells after posttransplantation cyclophosphamide. Assay used: immunoSEQ multiplex PCR; TCRdb lists only in-frame clones, some missing. The table includes around 6,000 clones, 95% to 98% detected once. The material sequenced was memory CD4+ T cells sorted from PBMCs. Receptors were obtained from a man between 35 and 55 years old in good health, CMV-negative, and a related stem cell transplant donor.

V usage is TRBV7-2 and J usage is TRBJ2-7; weak D call: TRBD1 (7 bases). The CDR3 is 13 amino acids. Germline-derived CDR1 and CDR2 are SGHTA and FQGNSA. With 4 bases removed from V and 3 bases from J, the gap between germline ends came to 10 bases. CDR3 in amino acids: CASSSQGGYEQYF. The CDR3 coding sequence is TGTGCCAGCAGCTCCCAGGGGGGCTACGAGCAGTACTTC.

The chain is built from TRBV2 and TRBJ2-1, with D maybe TRBD2 (5 bases). V was trimmed by 2 bases and J by 5 bases, leaving 13 bases between them. The germline gives CDR1 SNHLY, CDR2 FYNNEI. CDR3 length: 15 amino acids. Here the CDR3 reads CASSERRGINNEQFF. In nucleotides, the CDR3 is TGTGCCAGCAGTGAAAGGCGAGGGATTAACAATGAGCAGTTCTTC.

The J gene is TRBJ2-1, the V gene TRBV5-4; TRBD2 is a possible D gene (5 bases). Per the germline V gene, CDR1 is SGHNT and CDR2 is YYREEE (reference sequence). V was trimmed by 4 bases and J by 6 bases, leaving 20 bases between them. This CDR3 is 16 amino acids long. CDR3 coding DNA: TGTGCCAGCAGCCCGGACCCGGGAAGGGCTGGCAATGAGCAGTTCTTC. Protein sequence: CASSPDPGRAGNEQFF.

V gene TRBV6-1 combines with J gene TRBJ2-1; D not certain. The CDR3 is 15 residues long. V lost 9 bases and J 0 bases, leaving 15 bases between the germline ends. Per the germline V gene, CDR1 is MNHNS and CDR2 is SASEGT. CDR3: CASKTDGSSYNEQFF. The DNA of the CDR3 is TGTGCCAGTAAAACAGACGGAAGCTCCTACAATGAGCAGTTCTTC.

The rearrangement uses TRBV10-2 and TRBJ2-7; tentative D call: TRBD2 (5 bases). Germline values: CDR1 WSHSY, CDR2 SAAADI. V lost 4 bases, J lost 6 bases, and 7 bases lay in between. This CDR3 is built from 11 residues. The CDR3 DNA sequence: TGCGCCAGCAGTGTCCGGGGCGAGCAGTACTTC. Protein: CASSVRGEQYF.

The chain uses TRBV22-1 and TRBJ1-5. TRBV22-1 is a recognized pseudogene. CDR3 length equals 14 residues. The CDR3 region has the DNA TGTCCTGGGAGCGCAGTGTATAGCAATCAGCCCCAGCATTTT. It codes for CPGSAVYSNQPQHF.

This chain connects TRBV5-6 to TRBJ1-2; 9 bases are shared with TRBD1. This CDR3 has 16 amino acids. J gave up 4 bases and V 4 bases, and 11 bases lay outside the gene matches. Germline V gene sequence: CDR1 SGHDT, CDR2 YYEEEE. The CDR3 loop reads CASSDAGTGFVYGYTF. The CDR3, as DNA: TGTGCCAGCAGCGATGCCGGGACAGGGTTTGTCTATGGCTACACCTTC.